Presented here are 18 T cell receptor beta chains from one specimen sequenced in a study of cytomegalovirus exposure and HLA in healthy donors. Profiling relied on immunoSEQ multiplex PCR, and the TCRdb table lists in-frame clones only, not all of them. The sample contains 100,000 or so clones, roughly nine tenths of which appear only once. The sample consisted of PBMCs. The receptors stem from a man younger than 35 in good health and CMV-seropositive.

This chain joins TRBV9 and TRBJ1-2; possible D gene TRBD1, 5 bases. The CDR3 length is 13 residues. Per the germline V gene, CDR1 is SGDLS and CDR2 is YYNGEE. V lost 0 bases, J lost 8 bases, and 11 bases lay in between. CDR3 sequence (DNA): TGTGCCAGCAGCGTAGGGCAAAGGGGAGGCTACACCTTC. Translation gives CASSVGQRGGYTF.

CDR3 sequence (DNA): TGCGCCAGCAGCTCCGGGACAGGGCGCGGCTCTGGAAACACCATATATTTT. Encoded protein: CASSSGTGRGSGNTIYF. This chain links TRBV4-1 with TRBJ1-3; 9 bases line up with TRBD1. Germline V gene data show CDR1 as MGHRA and CDR2 as YSYEKL. This CDR3 contains 17 residues. The ends lost 5 bases at V and 0 bases at J; junction bases unmatched: 8.

This chain connects TRBV27 to TRBJ2-7, with TRBD1 identical over 7 bases. The CDR3 spans 14 residues. V trimming: 8 bases; J trimming: 5 bases; junction bases outside the gene matches: 12. Germline CDR1 is MNHEY and CDR2 is SMNVEV (reference sequence). CDR3 sequence: CASRKTGVYDEQYF. CDR3 coding DNA: TGTGCCAGCCGGAAAACAGGGGTTTATGACGAGCAGTACTTC.

The CDR3 loop reads CASSERRASGGLDTQYF. CDR3 coding DNA: TGTGCCAGCAGCGAGCGTCGGGCGTCAGGGGGTTTGGATACGCAGTATTTT. The gene calls are TRBV11-2 and TRBJ2-3; 7 bases line up with TRBD1. Losses at the gene ends were 5 bases for V and 6 bases for J; bases not matched to a gene: 17. The length of the CDR3 is 17 residues. CDR1 is SGHAT, CDR2 FQNNGV, per germline.

The chain carries TRBV19 and TRBJ1-1; 7 nucleotides agree with TRBD1. CDR1 and CDR2 (germline): LNHDA, SQIVND (reference sequence). Trimming at V came to 6 bases and at J to 0 bases, leaving 1 base not matched to a gene. The CDR3 consists of 13 residues. CDR3 sequence reads: CASRGTVNTEAFF. The CDR3 nucleotides are TGTGCCAGTAGGGGGACAGTGAACACTGAAGCTTTCTTT.

This clone appeared a single time. V gene TRBV7-2 combines with J gene TRBJ2-5; D is uncertain. The V end was cut by 0 bases, the J end by 2 bases, with 13 bases between. Germline CDR1 reads SGHTA; CDR2 reads FQGNSA. The CDR3 spans 16 residues. For the CDR3, the DNA is TGTGCCAGCAGCTTAGCAGCAAATACAGCTCAAGAGACCCAGTACTTC. Its translation: CASSLAANTAQETQYF.

This clone was seen just once. V and J are TRBV10-3 and TRBJ2-3; D is ambiguous. The germline gives CDR1 ENHRY, CDR2 SYGVKD. Trimming took off 3 bases at V and 2 bases at J, with 9 bases between the two ends. This CDR3 has 14 residues. Here the CDR3 reads CAISDSLLTDTQYF. CDR3 sequence (DNA): TGTGCCATCAGTGATAGTCTCCTCACAGATACGCAGTATTTT.

Only one count was recorded for this clone. The V and J genes are TRBV2 and TRBJ2-5; 9 bases match TRBD2. Looked up from germline, CDR1 is SNHLY and CDR2 is FYNNEI. Trimming cost V 4 bases and J 1 base; bases outside gene matches: 4. The CDR3 length is 15 residues. The CDR3 protein is CASSGLAVSQETQYF. CDR3 bases: TGTGCCAGCAGTGGACTAGCGGTTTCCCAAGAGACCCAGTACTTC.

This chain uses TRBV19 with TRBJ2-3, with D perhaps TRBD1 (6 bases). CDR3 length: 14 residues. The V gene's germline CDR1 is LNHDA and CDR2 SQIVND (reference sequence). V was cut by 3 bases and J by 4 bases, with 11 bases left in between. Written as DNA, the CDR3 is TGTGCCAGTAGTATTTCAGGGGTCCCAGATACGCAGTATTTT. Protein: CASSISGVPDTQYF.

This chain links TRBV6-1 with TRBJ2-2, with D perhaps matching TRBD2 (5 bases). Germline CDR1 MNHNS, CDR2 SASEGT. The CDR3 totals 16 residues. V lost 2 bases, J lost 4 bases, and 14 bases lay in between. The CDR3 sequence is CASSERGFIGTGELFF. CDR3 DNA sequence: TGTGCCAGCAGTGAACGGGGTTTTATCGGCACCGGGGAGCTGTTTTTT.

V and J are TRBV4-2 and TRBJ1-1; the match to TRBD1 covers 8 bases. With 4 bases clipped from V and 8 bases from J, the junction kept 9 bases outside the gene matches. CDR3 length: 14 residues. CDR1 LGHNA and CDR2 YNFKEQ come from the germline V gene. This CDR3 is CASSRSSGQGEAFF. CDR3 in DNA: TGTGCCAGCAGCCGCTCTTCTGGACAGGGAGAAGCTTTCTTT.

The chain links TRBV10-3 to TRBJ1-2; 9 nucleotides line up with TRBD1. V dropped 3 bases and J dropped 5; count of bases not matched to a gene: 4. Germline values: CDR1 ENHRY, CDR2 SYGVKD. This CDR3 contains 14 residues. CDR3 bases: TGTGCCATCAGTGAAACAGGGGGCGGGTATGGCTACACCTTC. Protein product: CAISETGGGYGYTF.

The chain couples TRBV7-2 to TRBJ2-2, with a possible D match to TRBD1 (6 bases). The V end was cut by 5 bases, the J end by 1 base, with 17 bases between. CDR1 is SGHTA, CDR2 FQGNSA, per germline. The CDR3 loop spans 17 amino acids. CDR3 protein: CASSPRTGRGNTGELFF. CDR3 sequence (DNA): TGTGCCAGCAGCCCGAGAACAGGGCGAGGGAACACCGGGGAGCTGTTTTTT.

V gene TRBV28 combines with J gene TRBJ1-4, with D perhaps TRBD1 (6 bases). Trimming cost V 5 bases and J 7 bases, with 23 bases left between them. Germline CDR1 is MDHEN and CDR2 is SYDVKM. CDR3 length equals 17 residues. The CDR3 nucleotides read TGTGCCAGCAGTCCAAAATTACAGGGCGCTGATGGTGAAAAACTGTTTTTT. It encodes CASSPKLQGADGEKLFF.

The genes are TRBV29-1 and TRBJ2-1, with D perhaps matching TRBD2 (6 bases). The CDR3 consists of 11 residues. V was shortened by 7 bases and J by 4 bases, with 8 bases between the two germline ends. Germline CDR1 reads SQVTM; CDR2 reads ANQGSEA. DNA of the CDR3: TGCAGCGGAGGAGGGTACAATGAGCAGTTCTTC. It codes for CSGGGYNEQFF.

The chain has TRBV13 and TRBJ1-5; tentatively, D is TRBD1 (5 bases). V lost 0 bases to trimming and J lost 6 bases, with 9 bases between them. Germline CDR1 is PRHDT and CDR2 is FYEKMQ (reference sequence). The length of the CDR3 is 14 residues. The CDR3 region has the DNA TGTGCCAGCAGCTTAGGAGGAGGGGCTCAGCCCCAGCATTTT. This encodes CASSLGGGAQPQHF.

The CDR3 DNA follows: TGCGCCAGCAGCTTGGCCACTCTGAACTATGGCTACACCTTC. It yields the protein CASSLATLNYGYTF. The V gene is TRBV5-1, the J gene TRBJ1-2, with D unresolved. Germline CDR1 is SGHRS and CDR2 is YFSETQ. This CDR3 comprises 14 residues. Trimming pared 0 bases from V and 2 bases from J, leaving 8 bases between.

The V and J genes are TRBV7-3 and TRBJ2-5, with 7 bases lining up with TRBD2. J gave up 5 bases and V 1 base, and 1 base lay outside the gene matches. This CDR3 is 13 amino acids long. Germline CDR1 is SGHTA and CDR2 is FQGTGA. DNA for the CDR3: TGTGCCAGCAGCTTAAAACTAGCGGAGACCCAGTACTTC. The encoded protein is CASSLKLAETQYF.